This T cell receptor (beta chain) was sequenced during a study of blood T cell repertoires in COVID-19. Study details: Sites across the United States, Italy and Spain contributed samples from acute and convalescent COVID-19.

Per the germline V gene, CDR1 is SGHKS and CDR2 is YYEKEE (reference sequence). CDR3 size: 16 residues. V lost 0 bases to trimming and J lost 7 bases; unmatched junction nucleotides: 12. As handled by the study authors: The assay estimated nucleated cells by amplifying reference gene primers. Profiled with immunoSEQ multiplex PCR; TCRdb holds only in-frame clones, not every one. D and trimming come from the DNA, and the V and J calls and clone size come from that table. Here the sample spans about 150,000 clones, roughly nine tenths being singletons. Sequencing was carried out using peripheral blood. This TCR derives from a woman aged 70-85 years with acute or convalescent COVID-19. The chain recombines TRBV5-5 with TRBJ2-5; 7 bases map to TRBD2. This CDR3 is CASSLEVWVTSRTQYF. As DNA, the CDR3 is TGTGCCAGCAGCTTGGAAGTTTGGGTGACTAGCCGGACCCAGTACTTC.